This T cell receptor beta chain was captured in a study of blood T cell repertoires in COVID-19. Germline values: CDR1 SGHAT, CDR2 FQNNGV. The ends were cut back, 0 bases at V and 5 bases at J, with 7 bases in the middle. This CDR3 has 13 residues. As originally analysed: From reference gene primer amplification, estimates of nucleated cell counts were derived. Here immunoSEQ multiplex PCR was the method, and the copy in TCRdb shows in-frame clones only, minus some. V, J and clone size reflect that table, while D and trimming were determined from the DNA. This table holds approximately 120,000 clones, 80% found once.

The rearrangement links TRBV11-2 to TRBJ1-1; D is ambiguous. The sequence was collected from a human donor in a cohort sampled during active or convalescent COVID-19. The sequenced sample consisted of peripheral blood. CDR3 amino acids: CASSLDVSTEAFF. The DNA of the CDR3 is TGTGCCAGCAGCTTAGATGTGTCTACTGAAGCTTTCTTT.